These 30 T cell receptor beta chains share one sample of origin, sequenced in a study of blood T cell repertoires in COVID-19. Repertoires were generated with immunoSEQ multiplex PCR, while TCRdb's copy carries only in-frame clones and drops some. Found here are some 260,000 clones, roughly 80% of them singletons; the top ten hold about 8.9%. Input material: peripheral blood. These receptors came from a man aged 80 or over with acute or convalescent COVID-19.

This clone was seen only a few times. V and J are TRBV7-6 and TRBJ1-1; tentatively, D is TRBD1 (6 bases). Trimming took 5 bases from V and 5 from J, leaving 18 bases between them. CDR3 size: 15 residues. Looked up from germline, CDR1 is SGHVS and CDR2 is FNYEAQ. The CDR3 region is CASSVTRGGRTEAFF. CDR3 coding DNA: TGTGCCAGCAGCGTCACCAGGGGCGGGAGGACTGAAGCTTTCTTT.

The genes are TRBV6-6 and TRBJ1-6, with TRBD1 as a possible D gene (6 bases). V was cut by 6 bases and J by 3 bases, with 15 bases left in between. The CDR3 covers 16 residues. Per the germline V gene, CDR1 is MNHNY and CDR2 is SVGAGI (reference sequence). Here the CDR3 DNA reads TGTGCCAGCAGACCAACCGGGACAATCTATAATTCACCCCTCCACTTT. It is translated as CASRPTGTIYNSPLHF.

This clone occurred once. This sequence joins TRBV6-2 or TRBV6-3 and TRBJ1-2, with D uncertain. Germline CDR1 and CDR2: MNHEY and SVGEGT. The CDR3 runs to 15 residues. Trimming stripped 2 bases from V and 7 bases from J, with 17 bases between. Here the CDR3 reads CASSYGSAGLAGYTF. In DNA, the CDR3 is TGTGCCAGCAGTTACGGCTCCGCGGGTTTGGCTGGCTACACCTTC.

This chain connects TRBV2 to TRBJ1-5, with D unclear. V lost 4 bases and J lost 3, with 10 bases in between. The CDR3 length is 14 residues. Germline V gene data show CDR1 as SNHLY and CDR2 as FYNNEI. The DNA of the CDR3 is TGTGCCAGCAGTGTTGGAGAAAACAATCAGCCCCAGCATTTT. This encodes CASSVGENNQPQHF.

The rearrangement links TRBV6-5 to TRBJ2-4, with D possibly matching TRBD2 (6 bases). The CDR3 spans 15 residues. V gave up 0 bases and J gave up 6 bases, with 12 bases separating them. CDR1 and CDR2 from the germline V gene are MNHEY and SVGAGI. The CDR3 nucleotides read TGTGCCAGCAGTTACTCGATCGCCGGGGGAAACATTCAGTACTTC. It specifies CASSYSIAGGNIQYF.

In DNA, the CDR3 is TGTGCCAGCAGCCTTAACAGTGTCTCCTACGAGCAGTACTTC. Translated, it gives CASSLNSVSYEQYF. J is TRBJ2-7 and V is TRBV7-8; D gene ambiguous. This CDR3 is built from 14 residues. Trimming pared 5 bases from V and 0 bases from J, leaving 11 bases between. Germline loops: CDR1 SGHVS, CDR2 FQNEAQ.

The rearrangement uses TRBV2 and TRBJ1-5, with 7 bases aligning to TRBD1. Germline trimming cut 8 bases from V and 5 bases from J; bases unmatched to any gene: 9. The germline gives CDR1 SNHLY, CDR2 FYNNEI. This CDR3 is built from 14 residues. CDR3 residues: CASQGNRGYQPQHF. DNA of the CDR3: TGTGCCAGCCAGGGGAACAGGGGATATCAGCCCCAGCATTTT.

V gene TRBV4-1 combines with J gene TRBJ1-2; TRBD1 matches at 9 bases. V gave up 8 bases and J gave up 4 bases; unmatched junction bases: 11. From germline, CDR1 is MGHRA and CDR2 YSYEKL. This CDR3 spans 15 amino acids. CDR3: CASFRPGQGIYGYTF. In DNA form, the CDR3 reads TGCGCCAGCTTCCGGCCGGGACAGGGAATCTATGGCTACACCTTC.

The chain is built from TRBV28 and TRBJ1-1; 9 positions match TRBD1. Losses at the gene ends were 4 bases for V and 6 bases for J; bases not matched to a gene: 3. The CDR3 sequence is 13 residues long. Germline V gives CDR1 MDHEN, CDR2 SYDVKM. The DNA of the CDR3 is TGTGCCAGCAGTTCCCGGGACAGGGCTGAAGCTTTCTTT. Translating gives CASSSRDRAEAFF. Using reference TRBV28 and TRBJ1-1 for the parts outside the CDR3, the full variable domain is DVKVTQSSRYLVKRTGEKVFLECVQDMDHENMFWYRQDPGLGLRLIYFSYDVKMKEKGDIPEGYSVSREKKERFSLILESASTNQTSMYLCASSSRDRAEAFFGQGTRLTVV.

This clone was counted once. The chain joins TRBV5-6 to TRBJ2-2; TRBD1 agrees at 11 bases. The CDR3 spans 16 residues. Germline CDR1 is SGHDT and CDR2 is YYEEEE. With V trimmed by 5 bases and J by 4 bases, 7 bases remained unmatched. The CDR3 spells CASRQVGTGGTGELFF. As DNA, the CDR3 is TGTGCCAGCAGGCAGGTCGGGACAGGGGGCACCGGGGAGCTGTTTTTT.

The chain joins TRBV5-1 to TRBJ2-7, with TRBD1 matching over 9 bases. With V trimmed by 1 base and J by 5 bases, 10 bases remained unmatched. This CDR3 contains 16 residues. The germline gives CDR1 SGHRS, CDR2 YFSETQ. For the CDR3, the DNA is TGCGCCAGCAGCTTGAGGTGGGACAGGGTAGGCGACGAGCAGTACTTC. It codes for CASSLRWDRVGDEQYF.

This clone has only one observation. As DNA, the CDR3 is TGTGCCAGCAGTCGGGACAGGGGGAACACTGAAGCTTTCTTT. Translating it yields CASSRDRGNTEAFF. The V and J genes are TRBV6-5 and TRBJ1-1; 10 bases fit TRBD1. V was pared by 5 bases and J by 1 base, with 1 base of the junction left unmatched. Looked up from germline, CDR1 is MNHEY and CDR2 is SVGAGI. The length of the CDR3 is 14 residues.

Ten or more counts support this clone. The J gene is TRBJ2-7, the V gene TRBV6-5; TRBD1 matches 8 bases. After removal of 3 bases from V and 8 bases from J, the junction contained 6 bases not matched to a gene. Germline CDR1 is MNHEY and CDR2 is SVGAGI. The CDR3 extends over 13 amino acids. The CDR3 DNA sequence: TGTGCCAGCAGTTATAGGCAGGGGGCCCAGCAGTACTTC. Amino acids: CASSYRQGAQQYF.

The chain uses TRBV7-2 and TRBJ2-7; 11 bases fit TRBD2. The CDR3 runs 15 residues. Trimming cost V 3 bases and J 4 bases; bases outside gene matches: 5. CDR1 is SGHTA, CDR2 FQGNSA, per germline. In DNA form, the CDR3 reads TGTGCCAGCAGCTTTGTAGCGGGAGGGAGATACGAGCAGTACTTC. This codes for CASSFVAGGRYEQYF. Supplemented by reference TRBV7-2 and TRBJ2-7, the full variable domain reads GAGVSQSPSNKVTEKGKDVELRCDPISGHTALYWYRQSLGQGLEFLIYFQGNSAPDKSGLPSDRFSAERTGGSVSTLTIQRTQQEDSAVYLCASSFVAGGRYEQYFGPGTRLTVT.

The chain uses TRBV20-1 and TRBJ1-4; the D is unclear. With 3 bases removed from V and 0 bases from J, the gap between germline ends came to 11 bases. Germline loops: CDR1 DFQATT, CDR2 SNEGSKA (reference sequence). The CDR3 has 15 amino acids. In DNA, the CDR3 is TGCAGTGCTAGTCAGGCTGTAGCAACTAATGAAAAACTGTTTTTT. Translating gives CSASQAVATNEKLFF.

The J gene is TRBJ1-1, the V gene TRBV18; TRBD1 might be the D (5 bases). The V gene lost 5 bases and the J gene lost 4 bases, with 14 bases spanning the gap. The CDR3 loop spans 14 amino acids. Germline V gives CDR1 KGHSH, CDR2 LQKENI. This CDR3 reads CASSATVLGTEAFF. Here the CDR3 DNA reads TGTGCCAGCTCAGCGACAGTGCTGGGCACTGAAGCTTTCTTT.

This rearrangement joins TRBV30 to TRBJ2-7; a possible D gene is TRBD2 (5 bases). V was clipped by 7 bases and J by 4 bases, with 11 bases between them. The CDR3 length is 11 residues. Germline V gene sequence: CDR1 GTSNPN, CDR2 SVGIG (reference sequence). CDR3 loop: CASTGEYEQYF. CDR3 nucleotides: TGTGCCTCAACCGGGGAGTACGAGCAGTACTTC.

This clone has more than one count but fewer than ten. The gene calls are TRBV24-1 and TRBJ1-2; the D is unclear. This CDR3 is 12 amino acids long. Trimming took off 6 bases at V and 1 base at J, with 5 bases between the two ends. Germline values: CDR1 KGHDR, CDR2 SFDVKD. Here the CDR3 DNA reads TGTGCCACCAGTCGAGATAACTATGGCTACACCTTC. Translated, it gives CATSRDNYGYTF.

The genes are TRBV28 and TRBJ2-1; 8 bases line up with TRBD2. The CDR3 totals 15 residues. Germline V gives CDR1 MDHEN, CDR2 SYDVKM. V gave up 6 bases and J gave up 0 bases; unmatched junction bases: 4. The CDR3 DNA reads TGTGCCAGCAGCGTTGCGGGGGGCTCCTACAATGAGCAGTTCTTC. Translated: CASSVAGGSYNEQFF.

This chain links TRBV12-5 with TRBJ1-1, with TRBD1 matching over 10 bases. Trimming cost V 9 bases and J 3 bases; bases outside gene matches: 10. Germline loops: CDR1 LGHNT, CDR2 FRNRAP. The CDR3 loop spans 15 amino acids. The CDR3 DNA sequence: TGTGCTAGCGCCCAACGGACAGGGGGGGACACTGAAGCTTTCTTT. This gives the protein CASAQRTGGDTEAFF.

Many counts were recorded for this clone. V usage is TRBV11-2 and J usage is TRBJ1-4; 10 bases align to TRBD1. This CDR3 comprises 16 residues. The V and J ends lost 3 bases and 8 bases, in that order; junction bases with no gene match: 9. Looked up from germline, CDR1 is SGHAT and CDR2 is FQNNGV. The CDR3 coding sequence is TGTGCCAGCAGCTTGGGACCCCCGGGACAGGGGGAAAAACTGTTTTTT. Encoded protein: CASSLGPPGQGEKLFF.

This chain uses TRBV4-1 with TRBJ1-5, with 7 bases matching TRBD1. V lost 4 bases to trimming and J lost 0 bases; unmatched junction nucleotides: 15. The CDR3 sequence is 19 residues long. Germline V gene sequence: CDR1 MGHRA, CDR2 YSYEKL. The CDR3 reads CASSRPITGVAYSNQPQHF. For the CDR3, the DNA is TGCGCCAGCAGCCGACCCATTACAGGGGTGGCTTATAGCAATCAGCCCCAGCATTTT.

The rearrangement uses TRBV5-8 and TRBJ1-5; TRBD1 aligns across 8 bases. J was trimmed by 5 bases and V by 3 bases; bases with no gene match: 4. Germline V gene sequence: CDR1 SGHTS, CDR2 YDEGEE. The CDR3 is 14 residues long. The CDR3: CASSSRQGHQPQHF. Here the CDR3 DNA reads TGTGCCAGCAGCTCCCGACAGGGGCATCAGCCCCAGCATTTT.

The CDR3 protein is CASSPGQNYGYTF. The DNA of the CDR3 is TGTGCCAGCAGCCCGGGACAGAACTATGGCTACACCTTC. The rearrangement uses TRBV7-9 and TRBJ1-2; 7 nucleotides match TRBD1. Germline lookup yields CDR1 SEHNR and CDR2 FQNEAQ (reference sequence). The V gene end was trimmed by 5 bases and the J gene end by 2 bases; junction bases not matched to a gene: 2. This CDR3 contains 13 residues.

The chain links TRBV10-3 to TRBJ2-3; the match to TRBD2 covers 14 bases. Germline CDR1 is ENHRY and CDR2 is SYGVKD. The V segment lost 6 bases and the J segment 5 bases; nucleotides outside the gene matches: 7. The CDR3 sequence is 16 residues long. CDR3 region: CAIRGLAGGNKDTQYF. For the CDR3, the DNA is TGTGCCATCAGAGGACTAGCGGGGGGTAATAAAGATACGCAGTATTTT.

The V call is TRBV6-6, the J call TRBJ2-3, with a possible D match to TRBD2 (6 bases). Per the germline V gene, CDR1 is MNHNY and CDR2 is SVGAGI (reference sequence). V gave up 5 bases and J gave up 1 base, with 13 bases separating them. The CDR3 covers 15 residues. CDR3 nucleotide sequence: TGTGCCAGCAGTACATACCGCGGGGGCACAGATACGCAGTATTTT. Translated: CASSTYRGGTDTQYF.

V and J are TRBV24-1 and TRBJ1-5, with D possibly being TRBD1 (6 bases). Deletions cut 4 bases from V and 4 bases from J, with 10 bases between. Germline V CDR1 and CDR2: KGHDR, SFDVKD. CDR3 length: 14 amino acids. The CDR3 here is CATSEGGQNQPQHF. In DNA, the CDR3 is TGTGCCACCAGTGAAGGAGGACAGAATCAGCCCCAGCATTTT.

This clone was counted once. In the same sample, other DNA sequences code for this CDR3. This rearrangement joins TRBV5-1 to TRBJ2-7; TRBD1 is a possible D gene (5 bases). The CDR3 spans 13 residues. Germline V gives CDR1 SGHRS, CDR2 YFSETQ. Trimming removed 2 bases at V and 2 bases at J, with 8 bases between. CDR3 protein: CASSLTGTYEQYF. Written as DNA, the CDR3 is TGCGCCAGCAGCTTAACAGGAACCTACGAGCAGTACTTC.

V usage is TRBV2 and J usage is TRBJ1-1; 8 bases are a match to TRBD1. Per the germline V gene, CDR1 is SNHLY and CDR2 is FYNNEI. The CDR3 is 15 amino acids. V shed 3 bases, J shed 7 bases, and the junction held 10 bases outside the gene matches. This CDR3 is CASSDRGRRKNEAFF. CDR3 in DNA: TGTGCCAGCAGTGACAGGGGGCGTCGTAAAAATGAAGCTTTCTTT.

The chain uses TRBV9 and TRBJ1-4, with no clear D. This CDR3 is 15 amino acids long. Trimming removed 4 bases from V and 3 bases from J, with 13 bases in between. CDR1 and CDR2 (germline): SGDLS, YYNGEE. CDR3 DNA: TGTGCCAGCAGCAGAACATCCGGGGCTAATGAAAAACTGTTTTTT. Its protein product is CASSRTSGANEKLFF. The entire variable domain, with the rest obtained from reference TRBV9 and TRBJ1-4, is as follows: DSGVTQTPKHLITATGQRVTLRCSPRSGDLSVYWYQQSLDQGLQFLIQYYNGEERAKGNILERFSAQQFPDLHSELNLSSLELGDSALYFCASSRTSGANEKLFFGSGTQLSVL.